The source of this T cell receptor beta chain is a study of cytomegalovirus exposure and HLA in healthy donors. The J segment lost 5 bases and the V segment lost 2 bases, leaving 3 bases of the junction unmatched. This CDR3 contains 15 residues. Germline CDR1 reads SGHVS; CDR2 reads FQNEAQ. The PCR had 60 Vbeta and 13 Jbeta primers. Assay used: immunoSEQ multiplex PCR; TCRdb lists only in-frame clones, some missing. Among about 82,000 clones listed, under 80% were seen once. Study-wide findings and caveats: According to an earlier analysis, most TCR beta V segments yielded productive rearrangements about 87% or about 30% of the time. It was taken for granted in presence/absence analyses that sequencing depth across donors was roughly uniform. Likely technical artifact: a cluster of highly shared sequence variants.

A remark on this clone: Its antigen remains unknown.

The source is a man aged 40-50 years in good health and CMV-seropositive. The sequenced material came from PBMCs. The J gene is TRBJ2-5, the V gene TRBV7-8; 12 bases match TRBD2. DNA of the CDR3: TGTGCCAGCAGCTTACTAGCGGGGGGGCCGGAGACCCAGTACTTC. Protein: CASSLLAGGPETQYF.